This is a list of T cell receptor beta chains from one sample in a study of blood T cell repertoires in COVID-19. Profiling relied on immunoSEQ multiplex PCR, and the TCRdb table lists in-frame clones only, not all of them. The table records about 380,000 clones, nearly 90% of them present only once. The sample taken for sequencing was peripheral blood. These receptors all stem from a young man with active or convalescent COVID-19. Each CDR3 is given with its conserved first and last residue. D genes are given only for firm matches. A row's size may be missing; if present it is once, few, many or a size class.

V	size	D	J	CDR3	DNA
TRBV28	-	-	TRBJ2-5	CASRPGTWHGQETQYF	TGTGCCAGCAGACCTGGGACTTGGCATGGCCAAGAGACCCAGTACTTC
TRBV5-1	-	TRBD2	TRBJ2-4	CASSRTSGSTELAKNIQYF	TGCGCCAGCAGTCGGACTAGCGGGTCAACAGAACTAGCCAAAAACATTCAGTACTTC
TRBV4-1	-	TRBD1	TRBJ2-7	CASSTITGTGGYEQYF	TGCGCCAGCAGCACAATTACCGGGACAGGGGGCTACGAGCAGTACTTC
TRBV28	-	TRBD2	TRBJ2-3	CASTRSGSTDTQYF	TGTGCCAGCACCCGGAGCGGGAGTACAGATACGCAGTATTTT
TRBV6-2/TRBV6-3	few	-	TRBJ1-5	CASSPGHYNQPQHF	TGTGCCAGCAGCCCGGGACACTACAATCAGCCCCAGCATTTT
TRBV7-2	-	-	TRBJ1-4	CASSSSRGGREKLFF	TGTGCCAGCAGCTCCTCCAGGGGAGGGCGTGAAAAACTGTTTTTT
TRBV12-5	-	-	TRBJ2-2	CASGLSGGNTGELFF	TGTGCTAGTGGTTTGTCCGGGGGGAACACCGGGGAGCTGTTTTTT
TRBV7-7	-	-	TRBJ2-1	CASSTIAVSYNEQFF	TGTGCTAGCAGTACTATAGCGGTCTCCTACAATGAGCAGTTCTTC
TRBV9	few	TRBD1	TRBJ2-7	CASGSGQIYSYEQYF	TGTGCCAGCGGGTCGGGACAGATCTATTCCTACGAGCAGTACTTC
TRBV27	-	-	TRBJ1-2	CASSLRGYGYTF	TGTGCCAGCAGTTTAAGGGGCTATGGCTACACCTTC
TRBV28	once	-	TRBJ1-5	CASSFLQGANSNQPQHF	TGTGCCAGCAGTTTCCTGCAGGGCGCTAATAGCAATCAGCCCCAGCATTTT
TRBV18	-	-	TRBJ1-4	CASSRDWGEKLFF	TGTGCCAGCTCACGGGACTGGGGGGAAAAACTGTTTTTT
TRBV4-1	-	-	TRBJ1-2	CASSPKYPGEYGYTF	TGCGCCAGCAGCCCAAAGTATCCAGGGGAGTATGGCTACACCTTC
TRBV4-3	-	-	TRBJ2-1	CASSPGHYTYNEQFF	TGCGCCAGCAGCCCTGGACACTATACCTACAATGAGCAGTTCTTC
TRBV27	-	TRBD1	TRBJ1-5	CASSYDRDSNQPQHF	TGTGCCAGCAGCTATGACAGGGATAGCAATCAGCCCCAGCATTTT
TRBV28	-	TRBD1	TRBJ1-2	CASSSPGGIYGYTF	TGTGCCAGCAGTTCGCCAGGGGGCATCTATGGCTACACCTTC
TRBV6-2/TRBV6-3	-	TRBD1	TRBJ2-2	CASSPNTGGLGELFF	TGTGCCAGCAGCCCCAACACAGGGGGCCTCGGGGAGCTGTTTTTT
TRBV9	-	TRBD1	TRBJ1-3	CASSTRTGGNTIYF	TGTGCCAGCAGCACCCGGACAGGGGGAAACACCATATATTTT
TRBV10-3	-	TRBD1	TRBJ1-4	CAISEGQGRNEKLFF	TGTGCCATCAGTGAAGGACAGGGGCGTAATGAAAAACTGTTTTTT
TRBV6-5	-	-	TRBJ1-4	CASSSHVATNEKLFF	TGTGCCAGCAGTTCCCATGTAGCAACTAATGAAAAACTGTTTTTT
TRBV7-2	-	-	TRBJ2-5	CASSLTALFQETQYF	TGTGCCAGCAGCTTGACAGCCTTATTTCAAGAGACCCAGTACTTC
TRBV28	-	-	TRBJ1-4	CASIDGGAKLFF	TGTGCCAGCATAGACGGTGGGGCAAAACTGTTTTTT